A selection of T cell receptor beta chains follows, all from one sample in a study of CD8 T cells in ankylosing spondylitis. One entry per CDR3 protein results from TCRdb running MiXCR on the 5' RACE reads. The sample carries about 330,000 distinct CDR3 sequences, under 8.5% recorded once. Sequencing input: blood, either unsorted or a sorted T cell fraction (not recorded which). Receptors originate from a male donor with ankylosing spondylitis. CDR3s include the opening cysteine and the closing phenylalanine or tryptophan. The order of the fields is V gene, D gene, J gene, clone size, CDR3 protein, CDR3 DNA. A D gene is named only where the DNA matches it firmly. The listing skips clone size in some rows; elsewhere it reads once, few, many or a size class.

TRBV2	NA	TRBJ1-6	many	CASSDKGTNSPLHF	TGTGCCAGCAGTGACAAGGGGACGAATTCACCCCTCCACTTT
TRBV27	TRBD1	TRBJ1-2	few	CASSSLGQGETEANGYTF	TGTGCCAGCAGTTCCCTCGGACAGGGGGAAACGGAAGCAAATGGCTACACCTTC
TRBV29-1	NA	TRBJ2-3	NA	CSVGRGGLGTDTQYF	TGCAGCGTTGGTAGGGGGGGCTTAGGCACAGATACGCAGTATTTT
TRBV29-1	NA	TRBJ2-7	many	CSVEGSRVREQYF	TGCAGCGTTGAAGGTAGCAGGGTCCGCGAGCAGTACTTC
TRBV7-3	TRBD2	TRBJ2-2	few	CASSYKGTSGRIDTGELFF	TGTGCCAGCAGCTACAAGGGCACTAGCGGGAGGATTGACACCGGGGAGCTGTTTTTT
TRBV30	TRBD2	TRBJ2-7	NA	CAYDSTSGSTEQYF	TGTGCCTATGACTCGACTAGCGGGAGTACAGAGCAGTACTTC
TRBV20-1	NA	TRBJ1-3	few	CSARDLLGPGNTIYF	TGCAGTGCTAGAGATCTCTTGGGGCCTGGAAACACCATATATTTT
TRBV5-1	NA	TRBJ2-3	few	CASSPRDVKDTQYF	TGCGCCAGCAGCCCCCGGGACGTCAAGGATACGCAGTATTTT
TRBV12-3/TRBV12-4	NA	TRBJ2-1	NA	CASSPGGPVKFF	TGTGCCAGCAGCCCCGGAGGGCCGGTTAAGTTCTTC
TRBV10-3	TRBD1	TRBJ2-7	few	CAISQGATYEQYF	TGTGCCATCAGTCAGGGGGCAACCTACGAGCAGTACTTC
TRBV5-1	TRBD2	TRBJ2-1	NA	CASSFTLAGTYNEQFF	TGCGCCAGCAGCTTCACCCTAGCGGGAACCTACAATGAGCAGTTCTTC
TRBV5-1	TRBD2	TRBJ2-5	few	CASSLNLAEQETQYF	TGCGCCAGCAGCTTGAACCTAGCGGAACAAGAGACCCAGTACTTC
TRBV5-1	TRBD2	TRBJ2-3	few	CASSRAGRENTQYF	TGCGCCAGCAGCAGAGCGGGAAGGGAAAATACGCAGTATTTT
TRBV10-3	NA	TRBJ2-1	many	CAISDQGGGRAYNEQFF	TGTGCCATCAGTGATCAGGGGGGGGGAAGGGCCTACAATGAGCAGTTCTTC
TRBV6-2/TRBV6-3	TRBD1	TRBJ1-5	many	CASSYGTDQPQHF	TGTGCCAGCAGTTACGGGACAGATCAGCCCCAGCATTTT
TRBV3-1	TRBD1	TRBJ2-7	many	CASSEERKGQGSYEQYF	TGTGCCAGCAGCGAAGAAAGGAAGGGACAGGGTTCCTACGAGCAGTACTTC
TRBV2	NA	TRBJ2-1	few	CASTPRGGNEQFF	TGTGCCAGCACTCCCCGGGGCGGCAATGAGCAGTTCTTC
TRBV12-3/TRBV12-4	NA	TRBJ1-1	medium-sized	CASSLVLGMNTEAFF	TGTGCCAGCAGTTTGGTCCTGGGAATGAACACTGAAGCTTTCTTT
TRBV7-3	NA	TRBJ2-3	NA	CASSRAPTDTQYF	TGTGCCAGCAGTCGGGCGCCCACAGATACGCAGTATTTT
TRBV11-2	NA	TRBJ2-5	few	CASSALGPGETQYF	TGTGCCAGCAGCGCACTAGGCCCGGGCGAGACCCAGTACTTC
TRBV5-8	NA	TRBJ1-2	NA	CASSLRGSTYGYTF	TGTGCCAGCAGCTTGAGGGGTAGTACATATGGCTACACCTTC
TRBV6-5	NA	TRBJ2-7	many	CASRFLGYYEQYF	TGTGCCAGCAGATTCCTAGGGTACTACGAGCAGTACTTC
TRBV20-1	NA	TRBJ2-1	many	CSAIRPNEQFF	TGCAGTGCTATACGGCCCAATGAGCAGTTCTTC